These 21 T cell receptor beta chains were sequenced from one sample in a study of T-cell memory formation after mild COVID-19. TCRdb redid the calling of the 5' RACE reads with MiXCR, one entry per CDR3 protein. The table includes about 360,000 distinct CDR3 sequences, roughly an eighth detected once. The source material was PBMCs or a T cell subset sorted from them (not recorded which). The receptors here all came from a man younger than 30 who had mild COVID-19 (a few samples of this study predate the infection). Cell type and time point are not known.

This clonotype was seen once. At one of its ends the junction is not consistent with the germline gene, which may arise from a read error. This chain uses TRBV20-1 with TRBJ1-1; D not resolved. The CDR3 sequence is 12 residues long. Germline CDR1 reads DFQATT; CDR2 reads SNEGSKA (reference sequence). Here the CDR3 DNA reads TGCAGTGCTGGGCCCCGAGACACCCGGTTTTTGTTC. Translated: CSAGPRDTRFLF.

A few counts support this clonotype. The CDR3 sequence: CSGGTGQENTEAFF. Here the CDR3 DNA reads TGCAGCGGAGGGACCGGACAGGAGAACACTGAAGCTTTCTTT. J is TRBJ1-1 and V is TRBV29-1; TRBD1 matches 7 bases. After removal of 7 bases from V and 1 base from J, the junction contained 9 bases not matched to a gene. The CDR3 runs to 14 residues. Germline-derived CDR1 and CDR2 are SQVTM and ANQGSEA.

This clonotype was observed many times. This chain links TRBV19 with TRBJ2-7; 9 bases align to TRBD1. Germline CDR1 is LNHDA and CDR2 is SQIVND (reference sequence). The CDR3 has 15 residues. V lost 5 bases to trimming and J lost 6 bases; unmatched junction nucleotides: 11. The CDR3 nucleotides are TGTGCCAGTAGTCTACAGGGGGCTCCTCCGGGCGAGCAGTACTTC. It is translated as CASSLQGAPPGEQYF.

This clonotype was counted only a few times. This chain connects TRBV7-9 to TRBJ2-2; TRBD2 might be the D (6 bases). In germline, CDR1 is SEHNR, CDR2 FQNEAQ (reference sequence). Trimming cost V 2 bases and J 5 bases, with 12 bases left between them. This CDR3 spans 15 amino acids. The DNA of the CDR3 is TGTGCCAGCAGCTTACTATCGGGGGAGACCGGGGAGCTGTTTTTT. Protein: CASSLLSGETGELFF.

Written as DNA, the CDR3 is TGTGCCATCAGCATGTTCCGGGACAGCGAGCAGTACGTC. This codes for CAISMFRDSEQYV. The chain combines TRBV10-3 with TRBJ2-7; 7 nucleotides match TRBD1. Per germline, CDR1 ENHRY and CDR2 SYGVKD. This CDR3 contains 13 residues. J gave up 6 bases and V 6 bases, and 8 bases lay outside the gene matches.

A few counts support this clonotype. One junction end disagrees with the germline gene, perhaps due to a read error. The V and J genes are TRBV6-2 or TRBV6-3 and TRBJ2-7; maybe TRBD1 (6 bases). CDR3 length equals 12 residues. CDR1 is MNHEY and CDR2 is SVGEGT in the germline V gene. CDR3 loop: CASSLGQYEKYF. The CDR3 region has the DNA TGTGCCAGCAGTTTAGGACAGTACGAGAAGTACTTC.

This clonotype has a handful of counts. The chain couples TRBV4-2 to TRBJ1-4; no definite D call. The germline CDR1 and CDR2 sequences are LGHNA and YNFKEQ. Trimming removed 4 bases at V and 7 bases at J, with 19 bases between. The CDR3 loop spans 16 amino acids. The CDR3 reads CASSRGDGRISEKLFF. CDR3 DNA: TGTGCCAGCAGCCGGGGAGACGGGAGGATAAGTGAAAAACTGTTTTTT.

The DNA for the CDR3 is TGTGCCAGCAGCCAAGATGATTCGGAAACTGAAGCTTTCTTT. Amino acid sequence: CASSQDDSETEAFF. V gene TRBV3-1 combines with J gene TRBJ1-1; D is undetermined. The germline CDR1 and CDR2 sequences are LGHDT and YNNKEL (reference sequence). The V and J ends lost 0 bases and 5 bases respectively, with 10 bases between them. CDR3 size: 14 residues.

The rearrangement uses TRBV5-1 and TRBJ2-1; TRBD1 might be the D (6 bases). Germline V gene data show CDR1 as SGHRS and CDR2 as YFSETQ. V was cut by 0 bases and J by 0 bases, with 7 bases left in between. The CDR3 sequence is 15 residues long. The CDR3, as DNA: TGCGCCAGCAGCTTGGAGGGGGACTCCTACAATGAGCAGTTCTTC. It codes for CASSLEGDSYNEQFF.

This clonotype was seen a few times. V is TRBV18 and J is TRBJ1-2, with D possibly TRBD1 on 6 matching bases. V was trimmed by 7 bases and J by 3 bases, leaving 15 bases between them. Germline values: CDR1 KGHSH, CDR2 LQKENI. CDR3 size: 14 residues. In nucleotides, the CDR3 is TGTGCCAGCTACAATCCAGGGGCGGACTATGGCTACACCTTC. As protein: CASYNPGADYGYTF. Combining the CDR3 with reference TRBV18 and TRBJ1-2 gives the whole variable domain NAGVMQNPRHLVRRRGQEARLRCSPMKGHSHVYWYRQLPEEGLKFMVYLQKENIIDESGMPKERFSAEFPKEGPSILRIQQVVRGDSAAYFCASYNPGADYGYTFGSGTRLTVV.

The chain links TRBV7-6 to TRBJ1-1, with D tentatively TRBD1 (5 bases). The germline V gene has CDR1 SGHVS and CDR2 FNYEAQ. The CDR3 covers 14 residues. Trimming shortened V by 1 base and J by 4 bases, and 10 bases separated the two germline ends. In DNA form, the CDR3 reads TGTGCCAGCAGCTTAGTCCCGGGGGGCACTGAAGCTTTCTTT. Its protein is CASSLVPGGTEAFF. Supplemented by reference TRBV7-6 and TRBJ1-1, the full variable domain reads GAGVSQSPRYKVTKRGQDVALRCDPISGHVSLYWYRQALGQGPEFLTYFNYEAQQDKSGLPNDRFSAERPEGSISTLTIQRTEQRDSAMYRCASSLVPGGTEAFFGQGTRLTVV.

There are a few counts of this clonotype. J is TRBJ2-2 and V is TRBV10-2; the D gene is possibly TRBD2 (6 bases). The CDR3 has 16 residues. V was trimmed by 4 bases and J by 6 bases, leaving 18 bases between them. The germline gives CDR1 WSHSY, CDR2 SAAADI. This CDR3 is CASSVGKDYFSGELFF. In DNA form, the CDR3 reads TGCGCCAGCAGTGTGGGGAAGGACTATTTTTCCGGGGAGCTGTTTTTT.

This clonotype was observed a few times. The chain uses TRBV5-1 and TRBJ2-5, with D possibly being TRBD1 (5 bases). Looked up from germline, CDR1 is SGHRS and CDR2 is YFSETQ. Trimming took 1 base from V and 3 from J, leaving 10 bases between them. This CDR3 spans 14 amino acids. CDR3 amino acids: CASSLSPTEETQYF. The CDR3 DNA is TGCGCCAGCAGCTTGTCACCGACAGAAGAGACCCAGTACTTC.

This clonotype appeared many times. The rearrangement uses TRBV6-5 and TRBJ1-1, with 7 bases matching TRBD1. Germline CDR1 reads MNHEY; CDR2 reads SVGAGI. With V trimmed by 6 bases and J by 9 bases, 7 bases remained unmatched. This CDR3 comprises 12 residues. The CDR3 region has the DNA TGTGCCAGCAGCCAAAGACAGGGAAAAGCTTTCTTT. Its protein is CASSQRQGKAFF.

The genes are TRBV11-2 and TRBJ1-2; D remains unclear. V shed 5 bases and J shed 7 bases, with 20 bases lying between them. The CDR3 extends over 15 amino acids. The V gene's germline CDR1 is SGHAT and CDR2 FQNNGV. CDR3 protein: CASSPDIGFTGGYTF. CDR3 DNA: TGTGCCAGCAGCCCAGACATCGGGTTCACTGGTGGCTACACCTTC.

This clonotype was seen once. The chain carries TRBV12-3 or TRBV12-4 and TRBJ1-4; D unresolved. The ends were cut back, 4 bases at V and 7 bases at J, with 13 bases in the middle. This CDR3 contains 14 residues. The CDR3 DNA sequence: TGTGCCAGCAGTTCACTCGGCCAGAGTGAAAAACTGTTTTTT. Translated: CASSSLGQSEKLFF.

This clonotype came up a few times. The genes are TRBV27 and TRBJ2-7; D may be TRBD1 (5 bases). The CDR3 is 14 residues long. The germline V gene has CDR1 MNHEY and CDR2 SMNVEV (reference sequence). V gave up 8 bases and J gave up 3 bases, with 17 bases separating them. CDR3: CASRNRFGDYEQYV. Written as DNA, the CDR3 is TGTGCCAGCCGAAACAGGTTTGGGGACTACGAGCAGTACGTC.

The chain carries TRBV11-2 and TRBJ2-7, with TRBD2 matching 13 bases. Germline trimming cut 3 bases from V and 2 bases from J; bases unmatched to any gene: 1. The CDR3 sequence is 15 residues long. Germline loops: CDR1 SGHAT, CDR2 FQNNGV. CDR3 coding DNA: TGTGCCAGCAGCTTGACTAGCGGGGGGACCTACGAGCAGTACTTC. Its protein is CASSLTSGGTYEQYF.

A few counts support this clonotype. The V and J genes are TRBV6-5 and TRBJ1-1; no clear D. Per germline, CDR1 MNHEY and CDR2 SVGAGI. V was cut by 6 bases and J by 2 bases, with 10 bases left in between. CDR3 length: 13 residues. The CDR3 here is CASRPTQNTEAFF. For the CDR3, the DNA is TGTGCCAGCAGACCGACGCAAAACACTGAAGCTTTCTTT.

This clonotype was picked up a small number of times. V usage is TRBV10-3 and J usage is TRBJ2-5; maybe TRBD1 (5 bases). The CDR3 contains 16 residues. V was clipped by 0 bases and J by 2 bases, with 13 bases between them. Germline V gene sequence: CDR1 ENHRY, CDR2 SYGVKD. CDR3 in amino acids: CAISESIVQGQETQYF. Here the CDR3 DNA reads TGTGCCATCAGTGAGTCGATAGTTCAGGGTCAAGAGACCCAGTACTTC.

The chain employs TRBV7-2 and TRBJ2-2; 7 bases match TRBD1. CDR1 is SGHTA and CDR2 is FQGNSA in the germline V gene. The CDR3 runs 15 residues. V shed 5 bases, J shed 4 bases, and the junction held 7 bases outside the gene matches. This CDR3 reads CASSPDRLLTGELFF. The CDR3 nucleotides are TGTGCCAGCAGCCCGGACAGGCTGCTCACCGGGGAGCTGTTTTTT.